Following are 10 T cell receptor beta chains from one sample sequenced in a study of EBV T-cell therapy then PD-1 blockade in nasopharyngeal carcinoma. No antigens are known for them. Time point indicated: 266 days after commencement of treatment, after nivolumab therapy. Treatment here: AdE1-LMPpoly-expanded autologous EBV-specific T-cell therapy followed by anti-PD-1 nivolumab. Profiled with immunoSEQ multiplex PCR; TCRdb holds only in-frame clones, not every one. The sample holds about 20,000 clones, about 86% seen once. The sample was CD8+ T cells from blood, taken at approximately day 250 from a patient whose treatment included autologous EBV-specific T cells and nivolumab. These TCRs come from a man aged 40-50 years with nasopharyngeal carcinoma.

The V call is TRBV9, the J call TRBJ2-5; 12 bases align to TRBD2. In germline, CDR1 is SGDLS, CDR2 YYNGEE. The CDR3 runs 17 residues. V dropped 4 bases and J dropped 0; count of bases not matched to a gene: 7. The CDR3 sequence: CASSPGTSGRNQETQYF. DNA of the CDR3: TGTGCCAGCAGCCCAGGGACTAGCGGGCGTAACCAAGAGACCCAGTACTTC.

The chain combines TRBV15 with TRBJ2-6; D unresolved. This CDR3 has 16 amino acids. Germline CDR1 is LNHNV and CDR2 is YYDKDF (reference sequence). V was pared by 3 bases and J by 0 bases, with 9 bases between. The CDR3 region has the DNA TGTGCCACCAGCAGGACAACTATCTCTGGGGCCAACGTCCTGACTTTC. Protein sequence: CATSRTTISGANVLTF. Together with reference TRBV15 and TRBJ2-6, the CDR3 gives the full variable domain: DAMVIQNPRYQVTQFGKPVTLSCSQTLNHNVMYWYQQKSSQAPKLLFHYYDKDFNNEADTPDNFQSRRPNTSFCFLDIRSPGLGDTAMYLCATSRTTISGANVLTFGAGSRLTVL.

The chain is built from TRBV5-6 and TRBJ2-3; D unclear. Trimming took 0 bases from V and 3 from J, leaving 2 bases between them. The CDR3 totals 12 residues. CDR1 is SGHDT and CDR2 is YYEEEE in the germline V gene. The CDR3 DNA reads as TGTGCCAGCAGCTTGGCTACAGATACGCAGTATTTT. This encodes CASSLATDTQYF.

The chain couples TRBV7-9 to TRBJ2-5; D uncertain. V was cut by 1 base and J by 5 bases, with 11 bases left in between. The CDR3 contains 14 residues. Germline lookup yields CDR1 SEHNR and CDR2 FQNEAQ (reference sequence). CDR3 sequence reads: CASSLELGFETQYF. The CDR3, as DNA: TGTGCCAGCAGCTTAGAGCTAGGTTTTGAGACCCAGTACTTC.

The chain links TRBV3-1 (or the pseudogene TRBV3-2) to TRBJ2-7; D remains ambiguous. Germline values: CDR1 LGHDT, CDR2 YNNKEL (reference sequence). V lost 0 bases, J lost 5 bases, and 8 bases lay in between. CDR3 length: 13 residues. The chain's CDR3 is CASSQDSRHEQYF. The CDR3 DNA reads TGTGCCAGCAGCCAAGACTCCAGGCACGAGCAGTACTTC.

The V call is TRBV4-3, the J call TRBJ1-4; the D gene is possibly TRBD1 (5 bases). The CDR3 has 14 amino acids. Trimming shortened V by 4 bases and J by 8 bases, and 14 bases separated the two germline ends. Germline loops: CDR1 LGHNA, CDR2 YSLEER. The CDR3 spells CASSPGRLFEKLFF. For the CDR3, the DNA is TGCGCCAGCAGCCCGGGACGGCTGTTCGAAAAACTGTTTTTT.

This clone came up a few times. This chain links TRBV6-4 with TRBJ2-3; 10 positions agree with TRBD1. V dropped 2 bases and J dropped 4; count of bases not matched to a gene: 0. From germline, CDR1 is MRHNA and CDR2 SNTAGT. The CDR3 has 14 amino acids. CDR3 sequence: CASSDGQGADTQYF. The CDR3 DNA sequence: TGTGCCAGCAGTGACGGACAGGGGGCAGATACGCAGTATTTT.

The DNA for the CDR3 is TGTGCCATCAGTGCGATGGACAGGGACAATCAGCCCCAGCATTTT. This codes for CAISAMDRDNQPQHF. The V call is TRBV10-3, the J call TRBJ1-5, with TRBD1 matching 8 bases. The CDR3 consists of 15 residues. Per germline, CDR1 ENHRY and CDR2 SYGVKD. The ends lost 4 bases at V and 3 bases at J; junction bases unmatched: 5.

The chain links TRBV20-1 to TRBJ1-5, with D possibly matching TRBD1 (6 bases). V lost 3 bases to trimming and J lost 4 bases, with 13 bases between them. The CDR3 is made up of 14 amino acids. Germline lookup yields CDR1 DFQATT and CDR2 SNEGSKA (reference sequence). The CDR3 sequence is CSASSGVPNQPQHF. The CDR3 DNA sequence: TGCAGTGCTAGTTCAGGGGTGCCGAATCAGCCCCAGCATTTT.

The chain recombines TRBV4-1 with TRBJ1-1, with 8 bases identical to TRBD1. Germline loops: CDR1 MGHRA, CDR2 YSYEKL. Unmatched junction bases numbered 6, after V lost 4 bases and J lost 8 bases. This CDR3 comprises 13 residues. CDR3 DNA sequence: TGCGCCAGCAGCCTCCGGACAGGGAGGGAAGCTTTCTTT. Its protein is CASSLRTGREAFF.